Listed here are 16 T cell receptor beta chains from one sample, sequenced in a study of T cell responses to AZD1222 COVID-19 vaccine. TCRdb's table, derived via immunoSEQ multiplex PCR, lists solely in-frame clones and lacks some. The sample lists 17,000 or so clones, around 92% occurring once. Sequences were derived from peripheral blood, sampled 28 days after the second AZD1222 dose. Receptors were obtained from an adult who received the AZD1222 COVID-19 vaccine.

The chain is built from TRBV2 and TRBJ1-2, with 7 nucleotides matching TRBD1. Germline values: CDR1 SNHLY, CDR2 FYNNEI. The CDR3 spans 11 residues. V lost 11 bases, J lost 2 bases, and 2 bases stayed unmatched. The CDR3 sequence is CAGGQNYGYTF. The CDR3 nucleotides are TGTGCCGGGGGACAGAACTATGGCTACACCTTC.

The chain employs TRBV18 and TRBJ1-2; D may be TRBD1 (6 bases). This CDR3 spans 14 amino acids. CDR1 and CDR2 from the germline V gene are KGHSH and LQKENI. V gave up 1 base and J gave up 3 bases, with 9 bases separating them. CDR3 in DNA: TGTGCCAGCTCACCACGGACAGCCTACTATGGCTACACCTTC. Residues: CASSPRTAYYGYTF.

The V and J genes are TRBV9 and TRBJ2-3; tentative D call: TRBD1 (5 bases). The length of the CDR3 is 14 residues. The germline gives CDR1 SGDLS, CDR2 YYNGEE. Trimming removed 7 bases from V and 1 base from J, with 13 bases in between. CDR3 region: CASAQGPGTDTQYF. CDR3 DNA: TGTGCCAGCGCCCAGGGTCCAGGCACAGATACGCAGTATTTT.

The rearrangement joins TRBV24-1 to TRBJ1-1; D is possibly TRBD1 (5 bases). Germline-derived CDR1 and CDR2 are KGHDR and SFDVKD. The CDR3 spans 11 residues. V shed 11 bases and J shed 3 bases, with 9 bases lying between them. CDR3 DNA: TGTGCCATGACAGCTTACACTGAAGCTTTCTTT. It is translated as CAMTAYTEAFF.

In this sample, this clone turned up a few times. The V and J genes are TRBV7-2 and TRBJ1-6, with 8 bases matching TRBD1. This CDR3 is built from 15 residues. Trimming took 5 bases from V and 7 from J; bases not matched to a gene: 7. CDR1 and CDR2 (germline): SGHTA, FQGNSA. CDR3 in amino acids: CASSPATGANSPLHF. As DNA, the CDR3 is TGTGCCAGCAGCCCCGCGACAGGGGCGAATTCACCCCTCCACTTT.

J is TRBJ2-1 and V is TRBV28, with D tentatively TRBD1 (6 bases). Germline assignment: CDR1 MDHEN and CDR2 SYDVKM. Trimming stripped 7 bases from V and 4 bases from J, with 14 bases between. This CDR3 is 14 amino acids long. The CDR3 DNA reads TGTGCCAGCACCAGACAGGAGAATTACAATGAGCAGTTCTTC. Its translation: CASTRQENYNEQFF.

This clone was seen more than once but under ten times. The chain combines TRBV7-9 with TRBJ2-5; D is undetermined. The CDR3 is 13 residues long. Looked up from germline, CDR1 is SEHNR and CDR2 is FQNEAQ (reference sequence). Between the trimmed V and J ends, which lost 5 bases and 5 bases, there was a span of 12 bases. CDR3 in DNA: TGTGCCAGCAGCCTAATCCCCGGGGAGACCCAGTACTTC. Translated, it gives CASSLIPGETQYF.

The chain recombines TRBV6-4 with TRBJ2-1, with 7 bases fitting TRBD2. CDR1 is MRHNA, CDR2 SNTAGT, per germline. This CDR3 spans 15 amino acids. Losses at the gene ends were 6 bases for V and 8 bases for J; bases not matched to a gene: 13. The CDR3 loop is CASSTGLQAGDEQFF. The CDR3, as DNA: TGTGCCAGCAGCACGGGGCTGCAGGCGGGGGATGAGCAGTTCTTC.

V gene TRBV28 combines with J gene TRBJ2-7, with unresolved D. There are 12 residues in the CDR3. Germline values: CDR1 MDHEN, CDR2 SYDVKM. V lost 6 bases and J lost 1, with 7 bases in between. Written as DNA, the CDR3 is TGTGCCAGCAGCCGACAATCCTACGAGCAGTACTTC. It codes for CASSRQSYEQYF.

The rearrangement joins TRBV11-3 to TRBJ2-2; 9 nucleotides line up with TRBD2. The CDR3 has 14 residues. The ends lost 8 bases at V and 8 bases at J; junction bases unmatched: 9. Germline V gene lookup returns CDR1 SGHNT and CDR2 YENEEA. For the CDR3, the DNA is TGTGCCAGCCAGAGGCGGGAGGGCTCAGGGGAGCTGTTTTTT. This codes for CASQRREGSGELFF. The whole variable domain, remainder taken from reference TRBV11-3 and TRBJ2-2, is EAGVVQSPRYKIIEKKQPVAFWCNPISGHNTLYWYLQNLGQGPELLIRYENEEAVDDSQLPKDRFSAERLKGVDSTLKIQPAELGDSAVYLCASQRREGSGELFFGEGSRLTVL.

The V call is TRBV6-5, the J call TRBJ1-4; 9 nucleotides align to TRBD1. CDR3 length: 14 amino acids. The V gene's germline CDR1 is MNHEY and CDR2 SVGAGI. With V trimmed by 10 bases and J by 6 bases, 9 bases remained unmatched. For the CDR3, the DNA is TGTGCCAACCTTCGAAGGGACAGGGATGAAAAACTGTTTTTT. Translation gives CANLRRDRDEKLFF.

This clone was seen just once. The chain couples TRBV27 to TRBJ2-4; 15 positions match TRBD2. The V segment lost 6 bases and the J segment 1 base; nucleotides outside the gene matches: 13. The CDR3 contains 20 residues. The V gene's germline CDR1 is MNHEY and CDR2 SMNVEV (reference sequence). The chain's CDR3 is CASSPLTGLAGGVAKNIQYF. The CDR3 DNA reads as TGTGCCAGCAGCCCCCTAACGGGACTAGCGGGGGGCGTGGCCAAAAACATTCAGTACTTC.

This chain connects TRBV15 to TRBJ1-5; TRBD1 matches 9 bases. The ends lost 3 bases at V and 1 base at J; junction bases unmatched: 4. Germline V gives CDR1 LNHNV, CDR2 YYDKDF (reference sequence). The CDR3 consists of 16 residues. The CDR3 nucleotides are TGTGCCACCAGCAGCACAGGGGGCGAAAGCAATCAGCCCCAGCATTTT. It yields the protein CATSSTGGESNQPQHF. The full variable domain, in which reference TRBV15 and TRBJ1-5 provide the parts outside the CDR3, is DAMVIQNPRYQVTQFGKPVTLSCSQTLNHNVMYWYQQKSSQAPKLLFHYYDKDFNNEADTPDNFQSRRPNTSFCFLDIRSPGLGDTAMYLCATSSTGGESNQPQHFGDGTRLSIL.

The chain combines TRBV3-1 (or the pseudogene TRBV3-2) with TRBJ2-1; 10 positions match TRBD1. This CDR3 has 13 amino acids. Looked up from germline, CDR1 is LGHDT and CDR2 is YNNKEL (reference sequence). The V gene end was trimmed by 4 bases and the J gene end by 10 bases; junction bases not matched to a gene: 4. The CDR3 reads CASSRDRGSEQFF. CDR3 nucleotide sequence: TGTGCCAGCAGCCGGGACAGGGGATCGGAGCAGTTCTTC.

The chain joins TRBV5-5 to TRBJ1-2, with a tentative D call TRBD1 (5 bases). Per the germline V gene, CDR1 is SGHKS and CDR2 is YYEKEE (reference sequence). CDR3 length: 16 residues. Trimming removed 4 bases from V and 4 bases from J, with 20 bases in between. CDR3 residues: CASSPRDQPNTYGYTF. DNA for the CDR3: TGTGCCAGCAGCCCCCGGGACCAACCGAATACCTATGGCTACACCTTC.

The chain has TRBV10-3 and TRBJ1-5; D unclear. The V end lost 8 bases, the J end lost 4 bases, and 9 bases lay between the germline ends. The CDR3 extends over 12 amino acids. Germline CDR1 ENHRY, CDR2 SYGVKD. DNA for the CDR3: TGTGCCATCGGACCGGGGAATCAGCCCCAGCATTTT. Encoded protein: CAIGPGNQPQHF.